The clone carrying this T cell receptor beta chain turned up a few times. Compared with germline, one end of the junction differs, possibly owing to a read error. This sample is drawn from a study of blood T cells in healthy people across ages. The CDR3 extends over 16 amino acids. Germline V gives CDR1 SEHNR, CDR2 FQNEAQ (reference sequence). Combining a sample-barcoded 5' primer with a J-beta primer mix, a second PCR ran for 7 to 11 cycles. TCRdb redid the calling of the 5' RACE reads with MiXCR, one entry per CDR3 protein. The sample contains about 800,000 distinct CDR3 sequences, 25% of which appear only once. These data also featured in a second study, about T cells of mothers and their children.

Specimen: blood. The TCR sequence derives from a boy younger than 18 in good health. The V call is TRBV7-9, the J call TRBJ2-5; the match to TRBD2 covers 13 bases. CDR3 residues: CASSPPGLAGIYERYF. The CDR3 DNA reads as TGTGCTAGCAGCCCACCGGGACTAGCGGGAATCTACGAGCGGTACTTC.